The T cell receptor (beta chain) described here comes from a study of Graves' ophthalmopathy and Graves' hyperthyroidism. V was clipped by 1 base and J by 4 bases; unmatched bases: 3. This CDR3 region has 15 residues. Enrollment excluded any patients with other autoimmune diseases, uncontrolled infections, pregnancy or lactation. This clonotype was counted at least ten times. Its antigen is unidentified. Study results and limitations: Blood also carried most expanded thyroid clonotypes exceeding 0.001 frequency.

TCR beta CDR3 amplification used RNA transcripts. Second-round multiplex PCR came after a first-round RT-PCR that employed HTBI primers. TCRdb called the multiplex PCR reads again in MiXCR, with one record for every CDR3 protein. The table includes 260,000 or so distinct CDR3 sequences, 45% detected once. The material sequenced was peripheral blood. The chain joins TRBV12-3 or TRBV12-4 to TRBJ2-7; 11 nucleotides agree with TRBD2. The receptor was isolated from an adult man with Graves' ophthalmopathy. The CDR3 DNA sequence: TGTGCCAGCAGTTTAGATAGCGGGAGGGTATACGAGCAGTACTTC. This translates into CASSLDSGRVYEQYF.